These T cell receptor beta chains were read from a single sample in a study of T cell responses to AZD1222 COVID-19 vaccine. Sequencing used immunoSEQ multiplex PCR; TCRdb keeps in-frame clones, though not all of them. The data hold fewer than 50,000 clones, with roughly 80% observed a single time. The material sequenced was peripheral blood, taken on day 0 of AZD1222 vaccination. The receptors stem from an adult in good health. Each CDR3 is given with its conserved first and last residue. D genes are given only for firm matches. Clone sizes are given selectively: once, few, many, or a class where the clone is expanded.

few,TRBD1,TRBJ1-2,TRBV6-2/TRBV6-3,CASSSGQGTYGYTF,TGTGCCAGCAGTTCAGGACAGGGGACCTATGGCTACACCTTC
-,-,TRBJ2-3,TRBV7-2,CASSINFGTDTQYF,TGTGCCAGCAGCATTAACTTTGGCACAGATACGCAGTATTTT
-,TRBD1,TRBJ2-1,TRBV5-4,CASSLGTGQGYNEQFF,TGTGCCAGCAGCTTGGGTACGGGACAGGGATACAATGAGCAGTTCTTC
-,-,TRBJ2-1,TRBV5-4,CASSLVGLGSYNEQFF,TGTGCCAGCAGCTTGGTGGGTTTGGGGTCCTACAATGAGCAGTTCTTC
-,-,TRBJ2-2,TRBV11-3,CASSKTTGELFF,TGTGCCAGCAGCAAAACCACCGGGGAGCTGTTTTTT
-,TRBD2,TRBJ2-5,TRBV5-1,CASSSTSGLETQYF,TGCGCCAGCAGCTCGACTAGCGGGCTAGAGACCCAGTACTTC
-,-,TRBJ1-3,TRBV3-1/TRBV3-2,CASSQERHSGNTIYF,TGTGCCAGCAGCCAAGAGCGTCACTCTGGAAACACCATATATTTT
-,-,TRBJ1-2,TRBV2,CASSQQSGLYGYTF,TGTGCCAGCAGCCAACAGTCGGGACTATATGGCTACACCTTC
once,-,TRBJ1-6,TRBV5-6,CASSSGWSYNSPLHF,TGTGCCAGCAGCTCCGGGTGGTCCTATAATTCACCCCTCCACTTT
-,TRBD1,TRBJ2-2,TRBV29-1,CSAVDRGRAGELFF,TGCAGCGCCGTTGACAGGGGGCGAGCCGGGGAGCTGTTTTTT
few,-,TRBJ1-5,TRBV5-6,CASSLSRTNGGQPQHF,TGTGCCAGCAGTTTGAGTCGGACAAATGGCGGGCAGCCCCAGCATTTT
-,-,TRBJ2-3,TRBV29-1,CSVARITDTQYF,TGCAGCGTGGCTAGGATCACAGATACGCAGTATTTT
-,TRBD1,TRBJ2-3,TRBV7-2,CASSLQGGAKTDTQYF,TGTGCCAGCAGCTTACAAGGGGGCGCGAAGACAGATACGCAGTATTTT
-,-,TRBJ2-7,TRBV5-1,CASSLEAGAYEQYF,TGCGCCAGCAGCTTGGAAGCAGGGGCCTACGAGCAGTACTTC
-,-,TRBJ2-5,TRBV5-5,CASSHPTGQETQYF,TGTGCCAGCAGCCATCCGACAGGCCAAGAGACCCAGTACTTC
-,-,TRBJ1-4,TRBV7-8,CASSLLFGQTAEKLFF,TGTGCCAGCAGCTTACTTTTCGGACAGACGGCCGAAAAACTGTTTTTT
-,-,TRBJ2-7,TRBV28,CASRGGSTHEQYF,TGTGCCAGCCGCGGGGGCTCGACCCACGAGCAGTACTTC
few,TRBD1,TRBJ1-2,TRBV7-9,CASSWDRGYTF,TGTGCCAGCAGCTGGGACAGGGGTTACACCTTC
-,-,TRBJ2-2,TRBV6-1,CASSVGRATQDTGELFF,TGTGCCAGCAGTGTTGGGCGGGCAACCCAAGACACCGGGGAGCTGTTTTTT
few,TRBD1,TRBJ2-7,TRBV6-2/TRBV6-3,CASSDPGQGYLNEQYF,TGTGCCAGCAGTGACCCGGGACAGGGCTATTTGAACGAGCAGTACTTC
once,-,TRBJ2-1,TRBV9,CASSSPPSPPTSSDNEQFF,TGTGCCAGCAGCTCGCCCCCATCTCCCCCTACCAGTTCGGACAATGAGCAGTTCTTC
-,-,TRBJ1-5,TRBV19,CASSIGGIKPQHF,TGTGCCAGTAGTATCGGAGGGATTAAGCCCCAGCATTTT
few,-,TRBJ1-1,TRBV25-1,CATGSFRGEAFF,TGTGCCACCGGGAGTTTCCGAGGGGAAGCTTTCTTT
few,TRBD2,TRBJ2-1,TRBV10-3,CAIRLAGTEQFF,TGTGCCATCAGGTTAGCGGGAACTGAGCAGTTCTTC
-,TRBD1,TRBJ1-4,TRBV11-2,CASSSGQHNEKLFF,TGTGCCAGCAGCTCGGGACAGCATAATGAAAAACTGTTTTTT
-,TRBD2,TRBJ2-3,TRBV18,CASSLAGEVDTQYF,TGTGCCAGCTCTCTAGCGGGAGAGGTGGATACGCAGTATTTT
-,-,TRBJ1-6,TRBV2,CASSDGGHYNSPLHF,TGTGCCAGCAGCGATGGGGGGCACTATAATTCACCCCTCCACTTT
few,TRBD2,TRBJ2-1,TRBV11-2,CATRRVAGGNEQFF,TGTGCCACCCGCCGAGTGGCGGGAGGGAATGAGCAGTTCTTC
-,-,TRBJ1-2,TRBV20-1,CSASRGGIYTF,TGCAGTGCTAGTCGAGGCGGGATCTACACCTTC
-,-,TRBJ2-3,TRBV7-2,CASSLGAGPSTDTQYF,TGTGCCAGCAGCTTAGGAGCGGGTCCTAGCACAGATACGCAGTATTTT
-,-,TRBJ1-2,TRBV27,CASRDTLGYGYTF,TGTGCCAGCAGAGACACCCTTGGGTATGGCTACACCTTC
-,-,TRBJ2-4,TRBV5-1,CASSLDSSGDIQYF,TGCGCCAGCAGTCTGGACAGCTCCGGAGACATTCAGTACTTC
-,-,TRBJ2-1,TRBV3-1/TRBV3-2,CASSQARDNEQFF,TGTGCCAGCAGCCAAGCCAGGGATAATGAGCAGTTCTTC
-,TRBD1,TRBJ1-2,TRBV28,CASSPSDRATSYGYTF,TGTGCCAGCAGTCCCTCGGACAGGGCAACATCCTATGGCTACACCTTC
-,TRBD1,TRBJ1-2,TRBV5-1,CASSLTTGNYGYTF,TGCGCCAGCAGCCTGACGACAGGGAACTATGGCTACACCTTC
medium-sized,-,TRBJ2-2,TRBV6-4,CASSDSVDTGELFF,TGTGCCAGCAGTGACTCTGTAGACACCGGGGAGCTGTTTTTT
-,-,TRBJ1-2,TRBV19,CASSIGAQGYTF,TGTGCCAGTAGTATAGGAGCCCAGGGCTACACCTTC
-,-,TRBJ1-6,TRBV19,CASNYRNGNSPLHF,TGTGCCAGTAACTACAGGAACGGAAATTCACCCCTCCACTTT
-,-,TRBJ2-3,TRBV14,CASSPRLGTDTQYF,TGTGCCAGCAGCCCGAGACTAGGCACAGATACGCAGTATTTT
-,-,TRBJ2-1,TRBV18,CASSSQLSGLYNEQFF,TGTGCCAGTTCTTCCCAATTAAGTGGGCTATACAATGAGCAGTTCTTC
-,-,TRBJ1-5,TRBV3-1/TRBV3-2,CASSQGSSNQPQHF,TGTGCCAGCAGCCAAGGCAGCAGCAATCAGCCCCAGCATTTT
-,TRBD1,TRBJ2-7,TRBV7-9,CASSLLGTAYEQYF,TGTGCCAGCAGCCTACTAGGGACAGCATACGAGCAGTACTTC
-,-,TRBJ2-5,TRBV10-3,CAISESRETQYF,TGTGCCATCAGTGAGTCGCGAGAGACCCAGTACTTC
-,-,TRBJ1-4,TRBV15,CATRGGAQEKLFF,TGTGCCACCAGGGGGGGGGCACAAGAAAAACTGTTTTTT
-,-,TRBJ2-7,TRBV11-2,CASSLRYEQYF,TGTGCCAGCAGCTTAAGGTACGAGCAGTACTTC
few,TRBD1,TRBJ1-2,TRBV3-1/TRBV3-2,CASSQDPTGVRGYTF,TGTGCCAGCAGCCAAGATCCGACAGGGGTGCGTGGCTACACCTTC
-,TRBD1,TRBJ1-3,TRBV11-2,CASSRTGGYGNTIYF,TGTGCCAGCAGCCGAACAGGGGGGTATGGAAACACCATATATTTT
-,TRBD1,TRBJ1-1,TRBV7-9,CASTEGQLLNTEAFF,TGTGCCAGCACCGAGGGACAGCTATTGAACACTGAAGCTTTCTTT
-,-,TRBJ1-1,TRBV6-5,CASSYGMNTEAFF,TGTGCCAGCAGTTACGGGATGAACACTGAAGCTTTCTTT
-,TRBD2,TRBJ2-5,TRBV7-9,CASSRTSGSGTETQYF,TGTGCCAGCAGCCGGACTAGCGGGAGCGGTACGGAGACCCAGTACTTC